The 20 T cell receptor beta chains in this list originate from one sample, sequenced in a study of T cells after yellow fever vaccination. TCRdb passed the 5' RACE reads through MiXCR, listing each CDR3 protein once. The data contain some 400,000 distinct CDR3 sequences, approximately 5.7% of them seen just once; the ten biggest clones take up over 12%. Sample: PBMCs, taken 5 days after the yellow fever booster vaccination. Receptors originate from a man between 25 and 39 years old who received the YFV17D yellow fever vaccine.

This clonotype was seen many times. As DNA, the CDR3 is TGTGCCAGCAGTTACTCCGGGTACCAAGAGACCCAGTACTTC. Residues: CASSYSGYQETQYF. This rearrangement joins TRBV6-5 to TRBJ2-5, with no clear D. V was clipped by 0 bases and J by 0 bases, with 5 bases between them. CDR1 and CDR2 from the germline V gene are MNHEY and SVGAGI. The CDR3 length is 14 residues.

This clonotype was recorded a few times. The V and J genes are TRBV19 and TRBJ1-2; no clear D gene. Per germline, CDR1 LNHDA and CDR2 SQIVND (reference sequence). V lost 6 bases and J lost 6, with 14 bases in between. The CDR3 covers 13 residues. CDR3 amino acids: CASRVDGEHGYTF. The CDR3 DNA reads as TGTGCCAGTAGGGTGGACGGGGAACATGGCTACACCTTC.

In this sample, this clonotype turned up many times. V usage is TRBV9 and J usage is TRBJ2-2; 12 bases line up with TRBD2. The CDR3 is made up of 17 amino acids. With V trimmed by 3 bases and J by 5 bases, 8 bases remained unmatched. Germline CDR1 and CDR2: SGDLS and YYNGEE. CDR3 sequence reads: CASSGKLAGGPTGELFF. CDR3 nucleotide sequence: TGTGCCAGCAGCGGAAAGCTAGCGGGAGGGCCTACCGGGGAGCTGTTTTTT.

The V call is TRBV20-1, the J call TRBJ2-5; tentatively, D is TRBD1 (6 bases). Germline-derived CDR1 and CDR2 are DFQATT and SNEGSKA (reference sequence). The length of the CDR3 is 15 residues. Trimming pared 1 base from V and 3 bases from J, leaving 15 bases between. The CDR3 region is CSARVTGLREETQYF. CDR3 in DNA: TGCAGTGCTAGAGTCACAGGGTTAAGGGAAGAGACCCAGTACTTC.

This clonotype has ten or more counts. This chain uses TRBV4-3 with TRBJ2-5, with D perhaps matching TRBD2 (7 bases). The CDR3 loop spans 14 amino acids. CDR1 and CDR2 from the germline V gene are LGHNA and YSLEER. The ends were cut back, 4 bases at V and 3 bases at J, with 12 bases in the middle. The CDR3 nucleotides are TGCGCCAGCAGCCGGGGGGGGCGGAAAGAGACCCAGTACTTC. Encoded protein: CASSRGGRKETQYF.

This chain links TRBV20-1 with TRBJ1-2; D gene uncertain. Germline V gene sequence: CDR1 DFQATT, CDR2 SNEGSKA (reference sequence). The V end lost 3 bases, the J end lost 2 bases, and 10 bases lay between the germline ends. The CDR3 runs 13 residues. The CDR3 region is CSASQPENYGYTF. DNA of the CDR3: TGCAGTGCTAGTCAGCCAGAGAACTATGGCTACACCTTC.

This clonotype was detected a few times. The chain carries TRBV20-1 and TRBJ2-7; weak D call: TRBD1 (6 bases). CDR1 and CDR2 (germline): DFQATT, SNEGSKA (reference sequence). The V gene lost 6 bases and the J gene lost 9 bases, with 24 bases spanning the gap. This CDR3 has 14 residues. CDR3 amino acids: CSASNQRQVIVQYF. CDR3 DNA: TGCAGTGCATCCAACCAGAGACAGGTCATAGTGCAGTACTTC.

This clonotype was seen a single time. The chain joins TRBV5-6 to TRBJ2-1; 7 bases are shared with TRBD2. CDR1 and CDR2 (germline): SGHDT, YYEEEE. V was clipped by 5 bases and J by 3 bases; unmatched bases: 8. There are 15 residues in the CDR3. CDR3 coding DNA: TGTGCCAGCAGTCGCCAAAGCGGGAACTACAATGAGCAGTTCTTC. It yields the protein CASSRQSGNYNEQFF.

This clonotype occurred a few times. The CDR3 DNA is TGTGCCATCAGTGACAGTAACACCGGGGAGCTGTTTTTT. As protein: CAISDSNTGELFF. The gene calls are TRBV10-3 and TRBJ2-2; D remains ambiguous. The V end was cut by 3 bases, the J end by 2 bases, with 4 bases between. The germline CDR1 and CDR2 sequences are ENHRY and SYGVKD. CDR3 length equals 13 residues.

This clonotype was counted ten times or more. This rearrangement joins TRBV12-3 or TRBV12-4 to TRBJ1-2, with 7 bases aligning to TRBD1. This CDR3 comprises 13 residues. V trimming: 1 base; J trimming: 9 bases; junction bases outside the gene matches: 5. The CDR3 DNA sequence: TGTGCCAGCAGTTTAGTTTCGACAGGGAGCTACACCTTC. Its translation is CASSLVSTGSYTF.

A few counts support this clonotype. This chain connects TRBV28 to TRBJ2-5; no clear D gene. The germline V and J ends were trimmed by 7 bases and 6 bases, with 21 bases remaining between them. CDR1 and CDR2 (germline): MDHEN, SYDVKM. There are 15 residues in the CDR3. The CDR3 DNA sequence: TGTGCCAGCACCTTGGGCGGCGGCCCCAAAAAGACCCAGTACTTC. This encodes CASTLGGGPKKTQYF.

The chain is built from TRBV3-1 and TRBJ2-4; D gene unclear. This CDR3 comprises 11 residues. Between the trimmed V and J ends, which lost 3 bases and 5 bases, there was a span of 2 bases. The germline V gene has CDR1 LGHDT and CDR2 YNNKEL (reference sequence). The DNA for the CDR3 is TGTGCCAGCAGCCAGGAAAACATTCAGTACTTC. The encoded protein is CASSQENIQYF.

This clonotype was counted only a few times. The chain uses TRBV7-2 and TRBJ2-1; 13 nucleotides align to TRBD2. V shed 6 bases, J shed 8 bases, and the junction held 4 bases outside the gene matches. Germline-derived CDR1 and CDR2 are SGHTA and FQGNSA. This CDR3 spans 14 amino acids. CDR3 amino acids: CASSGLAGADEQFF. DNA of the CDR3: TGTGCCAGCAGTGGACTAGCGGGAGCCGATGAGCAGTTCTTC.

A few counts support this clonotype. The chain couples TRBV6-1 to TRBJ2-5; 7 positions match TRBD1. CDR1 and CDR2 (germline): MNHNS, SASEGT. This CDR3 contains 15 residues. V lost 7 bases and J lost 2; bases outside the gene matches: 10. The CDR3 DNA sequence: TGTGCCAGCACCCAGGGGGTATCTGGACAAGAGACCCAGTACTTC. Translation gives CASTQGVSGQETQYF.

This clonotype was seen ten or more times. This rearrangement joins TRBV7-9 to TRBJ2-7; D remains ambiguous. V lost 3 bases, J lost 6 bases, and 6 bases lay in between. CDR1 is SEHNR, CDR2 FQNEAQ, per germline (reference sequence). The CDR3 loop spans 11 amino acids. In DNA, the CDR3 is TGTGCCAGCAGCTTGACGGCCGAGCAGTACTTC. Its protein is CASSLTAEQYF.

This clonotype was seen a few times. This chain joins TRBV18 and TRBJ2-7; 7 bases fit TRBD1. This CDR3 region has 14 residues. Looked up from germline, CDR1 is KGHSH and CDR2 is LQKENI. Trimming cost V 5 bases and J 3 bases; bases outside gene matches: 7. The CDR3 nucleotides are TGTGCCAGCTCAGAGCGACAGGGACGCTACGAGCAGTACTTC. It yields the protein CASSERQGRYEQYF.

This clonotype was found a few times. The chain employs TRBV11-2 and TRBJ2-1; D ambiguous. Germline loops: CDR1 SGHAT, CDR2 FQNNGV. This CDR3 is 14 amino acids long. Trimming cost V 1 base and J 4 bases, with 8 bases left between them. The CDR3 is CASSLATYYNEQFF. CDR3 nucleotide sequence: TGTGCCAGCAGCTTAGCAACATATTACAATGAGCAGTTCTTC.

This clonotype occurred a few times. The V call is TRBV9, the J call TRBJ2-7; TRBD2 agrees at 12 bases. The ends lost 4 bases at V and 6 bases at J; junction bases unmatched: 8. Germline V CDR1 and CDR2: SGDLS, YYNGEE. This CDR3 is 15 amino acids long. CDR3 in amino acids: CASSPSGRAGGEQYF. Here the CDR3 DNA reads TGTGCCAGCAGCCCTAGCGGGAGGGCCGGGGGCGAGCAGTACTTC. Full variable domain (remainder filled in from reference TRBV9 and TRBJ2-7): DSGVTQTPKHLITATGQRVTLRCSPRSGDLSVYWYQQSLDQGLQFLIQYYNGEERAKGNILERFSAQQFPDLHSELNLSSLELGDSALYFCASSPSGRAGGEQYFGPGTRLTVT.

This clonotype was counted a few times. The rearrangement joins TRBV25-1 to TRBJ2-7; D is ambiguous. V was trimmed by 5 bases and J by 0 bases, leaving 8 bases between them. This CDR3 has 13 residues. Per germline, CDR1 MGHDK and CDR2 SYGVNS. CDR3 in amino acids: CASSKASSYEQYF. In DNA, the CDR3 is TGTGCCAGCAGTAAGGCTTCCTCCTACGAGCAGTACTTC.

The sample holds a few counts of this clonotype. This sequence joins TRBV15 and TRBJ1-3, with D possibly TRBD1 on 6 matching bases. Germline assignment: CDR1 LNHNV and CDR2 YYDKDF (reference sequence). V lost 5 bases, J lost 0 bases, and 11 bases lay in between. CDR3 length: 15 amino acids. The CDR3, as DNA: TGTGCCACCAGCTGGGGGGGCAGCTCTGGAAACACCATATATTTT. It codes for CATSWGGSSGNTIYF.